This TCR beta chain was observed in a study of Graves' ophthalmopathy and Graves' hyperthyroidism. Amplified TCR beta CDR3 regions were obtained using RNA transcripts as template. HTBI-primed RT-PCR formed the first round, and a multiplex PCR formed the second. TCRdb independently ran MiXCR on the multiplex PCR reads; one entry per CDR3 protein. In the table there are some 750,000 distinct CDR3 sequences, roughly two fifths of which are singletons. Presentation of ophthalmopathy in the donors involved moderate-to-severe activity, CAS ≥3, NOSPECS ≥4 and a duration under 3 months. None of the included patients had other autoimmune diseases, uncontrolled infections, pregnancy or lactation, as these led to exclusion. This clonotype appeared a single time. After removal of 2 bases from V and 2 bases from J, the junction contained 6 bases not matched to a gene. From germline, CDR1 is LNHNV and CDR2 YYDKDF (reference sequence). The CDR3 consists of 16 residues.

The TCR comes from an adult man with Graves' ophthalmopathy. The source material was peripheral blood. The rearrangement joins TRBV15 to TRBJ1-2, with 9 bases identical to TRBD1. The CDR3 loop reads CATSRWGQGQNYGYTF. DNA for the CDR3: TGTGCCACCAGCAGATGGGGACAGGGTCAGAACTATGGCTACACCTTC. Combining the CDR3 with reference TRBV15 and TRBJ1-2 gives the whole variable domain DAMVIQNPRYQVTQFGKPVTLSCSQTLNHNVMYWYQQKSSQAPKLLFHYYDKDFNNEADTPDNFQSRRPNTSFCFLDIRSPGLGDTAMYLCATSRWGQGQNYGYTFGSGTRLTVV.